The next 18 T cell receptor beta chains were all read from a single sample in a study of blood T cell repertoires in COVID-19 (dated by TCRdb to the early 2020s). Libraries were built with the immunoSEQ multiplex PCR assay. TCRdb carries this immuneACCESS record with in-frame sequences only. Its versions omit some clonotypes, under half of them owing to an unresolved V gene in the studies checked, with the rest unexplained. In all, the sample holds under 250,000 clones, and about 82% of those were seen once. The ten largest account for approximately 13% of the sample. Sequenced input: peripheral blood. The source of these receptors is a man older than 75 with acute or convalescent COVID-19.

J is TRBJ2-1 and V is TRBV7-9, with TRBD2 matching 8 bases. Germline CDR1 is SEHNR and CDR2 is FQNEAQ (reference sequence). Losses at the gene ends were 5 bases for V and 10 bases for J; bases not matched to a gene: 10. The CDR3 has 14 amino acids. The CDR3 nucleotides are TGTGCCAGCAGCCTCTTAGCGGGGCCGGGGGAGCAGTTCTTC. Translation gives CASSLLAGPGEQFF.

The rearrangement uses TRBV18 and TRBJ2-1; D is unclear. CDR1 and CDR2 from the germline V gene are KGHSH and LQKENI. CDR3 length: 11 residues. Deletions cut 5 bases from V and 5 bases from J, with 4 bases between. CDR3 sequence (DNA): TGTGCCAGCTCAGTAGACAATGAGCAGTTCTTC. Translating it yields CASSVDNEQFF.

This chain uses TRBV7-2 with TRBJ2-7, with 8 bases aligning to TRBD1. The ends lost 5 bases at V and 4 bases at J; junction bases unmatched: 7. Germline CDR1 and CDR2: SGHTA and FQGNSA. This CDR3 is 14 amino acids long. CDR3 protein: CASSRWTGLYEQYF. For the CDR3, the DNA is TGTGCCAGCAGCCGCTGGACAGGGTTATACGAGCAGTACTTC. The full variable domain, its missing parts supplied by reference TRBV7-2 and TRBJ2-7, is GAGVSQSPSNKVTEKGKDVELRCDPISGHTALYWYRQSLGQGLEFLIYFQGNSAPDKSGLPSDRFSAERTGGSVSTLTIQRTQQEDSAVYLCASSRWTGLYEQYFGPGTRLTVT.

The chain links TRBV19 to TRBJ2-3, with 13 nucleotides matching TRBD2. The ends lost 4 bases at V and 2 bases at J; junction bases unmatched: 12. This CDR3 region has 19 residues. Germline V gene sequence: CDR1 LNHDA, CDR2 SQIVND (reference sequence). CDR3 in DNA: TGTGCCAGTAGTAAGACTAGCGGGGGGCCTCAGGGGACCACAGATACGCAGTATTTT. Its translation: CASSKTSGGPQGTTDTQYF. The full variable domain, in which reference TRBV19 and TRBJ2-3 provide the parts outside the CDR3, is DGGITQSPKYLFRKEGQNVTLSCEQNLNHDAMYWYRQDPGQGLRLIYYSQIVNDFQKGDIAEGYSVSREKKESFPLTVTSAQKNPTAFYLCASSKTSGGPQGTTDTQYFGPGTRLTVL.

This clone has only a few counts. The chain is built from TRBV28 and TRBJ1-6; D is uncertain. CDR1 and CDR2 (germline): MDHEN, SYDVKM. The ends were cut back, 4 bases at V and 10 bases at J, with 17 bases in the middle. The CDR3 consists of 15 residues. The CDR3 here is CASSSPPQAYSPLHF. CDR3 in DNA: TGTGCCAGCAGTTCCCCGCCTCAGGCGTACTCACCCCTCCACTTT.

This clone has a count of ten or more. This rearrangement joins TRBV28 to TRBJ2-7, with D perhaps matching TRBD1 (6 bases). Germline V lookup: CDR1 MDHEN, CDR2 SYDVKM. This CDR3 contains 13 residues. The germline V and J ends were trimmed by 6 bases and 4 bases, with 13 bases remaining between them. CDR3 bases: TGTGCCAGCAGCGAACAGGGAAGGTACGAGCAGTACTTC. Translated, it gives CASSEQGRYEQYF. Combining the CDR3 with reference TRBV28 and TRBJ2-7 gives the whole variable domain DVKVTQSSRYLVKRTGEKVFLECVQDMDHENMFWYRQDPGLGLRLIYFSYDVKMKEKGDIPEGYSVSREKKERFSLILESASTNQTSMYLCASSEQGRYEQYFGPGTRLTVT.

This chain connects TRBV6-5 to TRBJ1-1; a possible D gene is TRBD1 (6 bases). Germline CDR1 reads MNHEY; CDR2 reads SVGAGI. The CDR3 extends over 14 amino acids. Trimming stripped 7 bases from V and 6 bases from J, with 18 bases between. Written as DNA, the CDR3 is TGTGCCAGCAAGATTACAGGGTCCGTAGCTGAAGCTTTCTTT. Translation gives CASKITGSVAEAFF.

V usage is TRBV5-4 and J usage is TRBJ1-6, with D maybe TRBD1 (6 bases). Germline loops: CDR1 SGHNT, CDR2 YYREEE (reference sequence). V was pared by 0 bases and J by 6 bases, with 16 bases between. This CDR3 is built from 17 residues. CDR3 protein: CASSLGRGMGFNSPLHF. As DNA, the CDR3 is TGTGCCAGCAGCTTGGGAAGGGGGATGGGCTTTAATTCACCCCTCCACTTT.

The chain couples TRBV9 to TRBJ1-6; no reliable D call. Germline CDR1 and CDR2: SGDLS and YYNGEE. V shed 2 bases and J shed 6 bases, with 12 bases lying between them. This CDR3 is built from 15 residues. The CDR3 region is CASSVKLAGNSPLHF. The CDR3 DNA reads TGTGCCAGCAGCGTTAAATTAGCGGGTAATTCACCCCTCCACTTT.

The chain uses TRBV28 and TRBJ2-7; 10 bases align to TRBD1. V was pared by 5 bases and J by 2 bases, with 6 bases of the junction left unmatched. The CDR3 is made up of 15 amino acids. Germline CDR1 MDHEN, CDR2 SYDVKM. In nucleotides, the CDR3 is TGTGCCAGCAGTCAAGGGGGGACAGGGGCCTACGAGCAGTACTTC. Amino acids: CASSQGGTGAYEQYF.

This chain uses TRBV28 with TRBJ1-1; 11 bases map to TRBD1. Germline-derived CDR1 and CDR2 are MDHEN and SYDVKM. The CDR3 has 14 amino acids. Unmatched junction bases numbered 4, after V lost 5 bases and J lost 5 bases. CDR3 amino acids: CASSGQGARTEAFF. CDR3 in DNA: TGTGCCAGCAGTGGACAGGGGGCGCGAACTGAAGCTTTCTTT.

The J gene is TRBJ1-5, the V gene TRBV28; TRBD1 aligns across 8 bases. CDR1 and CDR2 from the germline V gene are MDHEN and SYDVKM. J gave up 4 bases and V 6 bases, and 2 bases lay outside the gene matches. The CDR3 has 13 amino acids. CDR3 loop: CASSGQGNQPQHF. The CDR3 region has the DNA TGTGCCAGCAGCGGACAGGGAAATCAGCCCCAGCATTTT.

The chain combines TRBV5-4 with TRBJ2-1, with 7 bases lining up with TRBD2. V trimming: 4 bases; J trimming: 1 base; junction bases outside the gene matches: 8. This CDR3 comprises 16 residues. Per germline, CDR1 SGHNT and CDR2 YYREEE (reference sequence). Here the CDR3 reads CASSRGGGSSYNEQFF. The CDR3 coding sequence is TGTGCCAGCAGCCGGGGAGGCGGGAGTTCCTACAATGAGCAGTTCTTC. The full variable domain, with the rest looked up from reference TRBV5-4 and TRBJ2-1, is ETGVTQSPTHLIKTRGQQVTLRCSSQSGHNTVSWYQQALGQGPQFIFQYYREEENGRGNFPPRFSGLQFPNYSSELNVNALELDDSALYLCASSRGGGSSYNEQFFGPGTRLTVL.

This sequence joins TRBV6-5 and TRBJ1-6; D might be TRBD1 (6 bases). V dropped 0 bases and J dropped 8 bases, with 11 bases sitting between them. Germline lookup yields CDR1 MNHEY and CDR2 SVGAGI. The CDR3 totals 15 residues. The DNA for the CDR3 is TGTGCCAGCAGTTACTCACAGGGTAGCGATTCACCCCTCCACTTT. As protein: CASSYSQGSDSPLHF.

The V and J genes are TRBV27 and TRBJ2-2; possible D gene TRBD2, 6 bases. The ends were cut back, 4 bases at V and 7 bases at J, with 10 bases in the middle. The V gene's germline CDR1 is MNHEY and CDR2 SMNVEV (reference sequence). The CDR3 spans 13 residues. The CDR3: CASSWGEGGELFF. CDR3 coding DNA: TGTGCCAGCAGTTGGGGGGAAGGCGGGGAGCTGTTTTTT.

This chain joins TRBV5-1 and TRBJ1-5; no reliable D call. Germline CDR1 and CDR2: SGHRS and YFSETQ. Trimming removed 2 bases from V and 6 bases from J, with 9 bases in between. The CDR3 is 13 amino acids. The CDR3 DNA sequence: TGCGCCAGCAGCTTCGACGGGTCTCAGCCCCAGCATTTT. Its translation: CASSFDGSQPQHF.

This chain joins TRBV29-1 and TRBJ1-1; D is uncertain. Germline values: CDR1 SQVTM, CDR2 ANQGSEA. The CDR3 spans 12 residues. V was pared by 3 bases and J by 4 bases, with 9 bases between. The CDR3 sequence is CSVERQSTEAFF. The CDR3 nucleotides are TGCAGCGTTGAGCGACAAAGCACTGAAGCTTTCTTT.

This chain links TRBV5-1 with TRBJ2-2; no reliable D call. The CDR3 has 15 amino acids. Germline V gene data show CDR1 as SGHRS and CDR2 as YFSETQ. V was trimmed by 0 bases and J by 5 bases, leaving 11 bases between them. The CDR3 spells CASSLGGSKTGELFF. The DNA for the CDR3 is TGCGCCAGCAGCTTGGGCGGTAGTAAGACCGGGGAGCTGTTTTTT.